This TCR beta chain was obtained from a study of regulatory T cells in long-lasting Graves disease. J was trimmed by 6 bases and V by 6 bases; bases with no gene match: 7. The germline gives CDR1 LNHDA, CDR2 SQIVND (reference sequence). The CDR3 covers 15 residues. Time point noted: newly diagnosed GD, antithyroid drugs for less than 3 months. The TCR library was made from RNA that had been extracted from PBMCs in TRIzol. For TCR beta, libraries came from iRepertoire HTBI primers and Arm-PCR of CDR3 regions. TCRdb reprocessed the multiplex PCR reads via MiXCR and lists one record per CDR3 protein. This sample carries about 560,000 distinct CDR3 sequences, 15% to 20% of them seen once, and the ten largest clones take around 11%. These same data were also listed under a study on T cells in Graves' hyperthyroidism and ophthalmopathy. From that second work: Graves' hyperthyroidism is called stable when ophthalmopathy does not progress within 18 months. Clinical symptoms, serum thyroxine, TRAb, thyroid ultrasound and orbital computed tomography informed diagnoses.

The TCR sequence derives from a man between 18 and 35 years old with Graves disease. Source: peripheral blood mononuclear cells (PBMCs), taken at new diagnosis, from a patient treated with antithyroid drugs. The chain uses TRBV19 and TRBJ1-5; 11 nucleotides align to TRBD1. This chain's CDR3 is CASRPDRGHIQPQHF. Written as DNA, the CDR3 is TGTGCCAGTAGGCCGGACAGGGGGCACATTCAGCCCCAGCATTTT.